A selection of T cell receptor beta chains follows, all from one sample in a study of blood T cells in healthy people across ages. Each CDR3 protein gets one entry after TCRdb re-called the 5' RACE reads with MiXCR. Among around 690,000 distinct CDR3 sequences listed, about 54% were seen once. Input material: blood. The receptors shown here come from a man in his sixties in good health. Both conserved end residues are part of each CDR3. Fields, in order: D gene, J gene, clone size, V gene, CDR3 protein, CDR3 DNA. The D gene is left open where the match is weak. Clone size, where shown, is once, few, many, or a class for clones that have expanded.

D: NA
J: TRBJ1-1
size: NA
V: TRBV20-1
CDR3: CSARIARGVTEAFF
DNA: TGCAGTGCTAGGATCGCCCGGGGGGTCACTGAAGCTTTCTTT

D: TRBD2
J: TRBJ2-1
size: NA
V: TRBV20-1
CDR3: CSAREERGASYNEQFF
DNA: TGCAGTGCTAGAGAGGAGCGGGGGGCCTCCTACAATGAGCAGTTCTTC

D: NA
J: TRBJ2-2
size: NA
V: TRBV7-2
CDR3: CASSLQGSGGTGELFF
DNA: TGTGCCAGCAGCTTACAGGGCTCCGGAGGCACCGGGGAGCTGTTTTTT

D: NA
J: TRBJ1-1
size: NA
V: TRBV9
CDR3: CASSVDSDRKNTEAFF
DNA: TGTGCCAGCAGCGTAGATTCGGACAGAAAGAACACTGAAGCTTTCTTT

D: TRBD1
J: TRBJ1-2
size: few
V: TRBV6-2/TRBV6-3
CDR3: CASSKDRANYGYTF
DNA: TGTGCCAGCAGCAAGGACAGGGCGAACTATGGCTACACCTTC

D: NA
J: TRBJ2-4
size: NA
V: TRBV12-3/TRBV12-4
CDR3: CASTQGYERPLAKNIQYF
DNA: TGTGCCAGCACCCAAGGTTATGAAAGGCCCTTAGCCAAAAACATTCAGTACTTC

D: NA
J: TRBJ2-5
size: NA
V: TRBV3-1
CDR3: CASSHPMASETQYF
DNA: TGTGCCAGCAGCCACCCCATGGCCTCAGAGACCCAGTACTTC

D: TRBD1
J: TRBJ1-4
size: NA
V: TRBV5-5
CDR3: CASSQGGEGEKLFF
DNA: TGTGCCAGCAGCCAAGGGGGCGAGGGTGAAAAACTGTTTTTT

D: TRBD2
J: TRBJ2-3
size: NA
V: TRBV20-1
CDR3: CSASPRTSGGAIGYF
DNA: TGCAGTGCTAGCCCCCGGACTAGCGGGGGGGCCATTGGGTATTTT

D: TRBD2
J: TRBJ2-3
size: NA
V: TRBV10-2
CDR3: CASSDLPGLRAVDTDTQYF
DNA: TGCGCCAGCAGTGACCTCCCGGGACTACGAGCGGTGGACACAGATACGCAGTATTTT

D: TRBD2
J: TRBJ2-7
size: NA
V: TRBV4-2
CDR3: CASSQRGRGEYNEQYF
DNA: TGTGCCAGCAGCCAACGGGGGCGGGGGGAGTACAATGAGCAGTACTTC

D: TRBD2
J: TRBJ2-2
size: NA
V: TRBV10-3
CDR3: CAIKVRAGTNTGELFF
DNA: TGTGCCATCAAGGTCCGAGCGGGGACGAACACCGGGGAGCTGTTTTTT

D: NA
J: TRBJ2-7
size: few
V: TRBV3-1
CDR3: CASSPRVGVVGEQYF
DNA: TGTGCCAGCAGCCCCCGAGTCGGAGTAGTGGGTGAGCAGTACTTC

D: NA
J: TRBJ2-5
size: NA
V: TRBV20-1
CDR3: CSATPSGLSQGTQYF
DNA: TGCAGTGCAACCCCATCGGGGCTCTCACAGGGGACCCAGTACTTC

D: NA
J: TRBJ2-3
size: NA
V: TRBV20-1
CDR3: CSAISLQVSGTDTQYF
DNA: TGCAGTGCTATATCACTACAGGTCTCGGGCACAGATACGCAGTATTTT

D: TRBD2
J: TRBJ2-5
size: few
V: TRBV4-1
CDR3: CASSQGWVAGGKETQYF
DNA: TGCGCCAGCAGCCAAGGTTGGGTAGCGGGGGGGAAAGAGACCCAGTACTTC

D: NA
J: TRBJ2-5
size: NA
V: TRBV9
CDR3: CASGPRGGLAQYF
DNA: TGTGCCAGCGGCCCGAGAGGAGGGTTAGCCCAGTACTTC

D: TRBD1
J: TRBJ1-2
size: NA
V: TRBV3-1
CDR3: CAGRVTGDYGYTF
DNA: TGTGCCGGCAGAGTAACAGGGGACTATGGCTACACCTTC

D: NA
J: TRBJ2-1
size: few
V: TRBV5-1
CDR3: CASSRERSDNEQFF
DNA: TGCGCCAGCAGCCGTGAAAGGAGCGACAATGAGCAGTTCTTC

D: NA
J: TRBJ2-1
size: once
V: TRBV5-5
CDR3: CATQGRGATYNEQFF
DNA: TGTGCCACCCAAGGGAGAGGTGCGACCTACAATGAGCAGTTCTTC

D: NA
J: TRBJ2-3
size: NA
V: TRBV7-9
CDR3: CASSLARGAAQAQYF
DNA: TGTGCCAGCAGCTTAGCTCGGGGGGCGGCTCAGGCGCAGTATTTT

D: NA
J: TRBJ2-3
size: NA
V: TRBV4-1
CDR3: CASSPANRGGPDTQYF
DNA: TGCGCCAGCAGCCCAGCTAACAGGGGAGGGCCAGATACGCAGTATTTT

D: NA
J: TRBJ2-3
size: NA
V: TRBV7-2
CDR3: CASSTGQLNTQYF
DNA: TGTGCCAGCAGCACCGGACAGCTTAATACGCAGTATTTT

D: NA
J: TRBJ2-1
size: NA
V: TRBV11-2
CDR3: CASRDGGPSSYNEQFF
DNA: TGTGCCAGCAGGGACGGGGGTCCCAGCTCCTACAATGAGCAGTTCTTC

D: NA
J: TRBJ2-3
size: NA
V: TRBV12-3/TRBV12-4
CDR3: CASSFPGVGDTQYF
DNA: TGTGCCAGCAGTTTTCCGGGAGTAGGTGATACGCAGTATTTT

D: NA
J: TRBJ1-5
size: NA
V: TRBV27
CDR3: CASSLGSRGSNQPQHF
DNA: TGTGCCAGCAGTTTAGGTTCGCGGGGTAGCAATCAGCCCCAGCATTTT

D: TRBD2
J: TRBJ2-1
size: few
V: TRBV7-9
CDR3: CASSQTSGGNNEQFF
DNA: TGTGCCAGCAGCCAGACTAGCGGGGGGAACAATGAGCAGTTCTTC

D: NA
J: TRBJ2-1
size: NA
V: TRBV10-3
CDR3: CAISVGANEQFF
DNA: TGTGCCATCAGTGTAGGTGCGAATGAGCAGTTCTTC

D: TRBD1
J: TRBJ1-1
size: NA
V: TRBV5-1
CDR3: CASSLALRQGGTEAFF
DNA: TGCGCCAGCAGCTTGGCTCTCAGACAGGGGGGAACTGAAGCTTTCTTT

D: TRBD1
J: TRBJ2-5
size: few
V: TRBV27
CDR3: CASSAPGQGQETQYF
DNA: TGTGCCAGCAGTGCGCCGGGACAGGGCCAAGAGACCCAGTACTTC

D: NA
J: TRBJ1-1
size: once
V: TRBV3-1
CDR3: CASSPSGRWEAFF
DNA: TGTGCCAGCAGCCCTTCCGGGAGGTGGGAGGCTTTCTTT

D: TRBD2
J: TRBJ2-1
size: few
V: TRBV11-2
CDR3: CASSLAAGGRYEQFF
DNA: TGTGCCAGCAGCTTAGCGGCGGGGGGGAGGTATGAGCAGTTCTTC

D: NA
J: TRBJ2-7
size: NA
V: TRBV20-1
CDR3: CSASLASGSYEQYF
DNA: TGCAGTGCTAGCTTGGCCAGCGGATCGTACGAGCAGTACTTC

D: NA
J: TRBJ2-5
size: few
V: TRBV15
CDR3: CATSRDYRGGETQYF
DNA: TGTGCCACCAGCAGAGATTACAGGGGAGGTGAGACCCAGTACTTC

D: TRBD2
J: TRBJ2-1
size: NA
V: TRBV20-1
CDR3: CSAGEAGGPYDEQFF
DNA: TGCAGTGCTGGGGAAGCGGGGGGGCCTTATGATGAGCAGTTCTTC

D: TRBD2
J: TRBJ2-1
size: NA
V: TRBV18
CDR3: CASSPPSSGGFNEQFF
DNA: TGTGCCAGCTCACCACCGTCCAGCGGGGGCTTCAATGAGCAGTTCTTC

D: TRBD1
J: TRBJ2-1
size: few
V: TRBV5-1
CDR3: CASSLGQVPYNEQFF
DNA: TGCGCCAGCAGCCTGGGACAGGTCCCCTACAATGAGCAGTTCTTC

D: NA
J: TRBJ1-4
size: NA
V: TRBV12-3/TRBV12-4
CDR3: CASSFRKVTMNEKLFF
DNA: TGTGCCAGCAGTTTTCGGAAGGTGACCATGAATGAAAAACTGTTTTTT

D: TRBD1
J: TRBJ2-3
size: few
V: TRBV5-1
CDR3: CASSLGDRTTDTQYF
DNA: TGCGCCAGCAGCTTGGGGGACAGGACCACAGATACGCAGTATTTT

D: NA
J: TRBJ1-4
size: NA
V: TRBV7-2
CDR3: CAGSLGPRTATNEKLFF
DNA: TGTGCCGGCAGCTTAGGGCCACGGACTGCAACTAATGAAAAACTGTTTTTT

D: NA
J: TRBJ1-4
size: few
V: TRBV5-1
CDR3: CASSLGYSHRATNEKLFF
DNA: TGCGCCAGCAGCTTGGGTTATTCCCACAGGGCAACTAATGAAAAACTGTTTTTT

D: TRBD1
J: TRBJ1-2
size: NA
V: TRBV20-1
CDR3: CSATPIDRGVGGYTF
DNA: TGCAGTGCCACCCCCATCGACAGGGGGGTTGGTGGCTACACCTTC

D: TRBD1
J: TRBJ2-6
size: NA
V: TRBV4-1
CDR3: CASSPGGSSGSGANVLTF
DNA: TGCGCCAGCAGCCCAGGGGGTTCGTCCGGATCTGGGGCCAACGTCCTGACTTTC

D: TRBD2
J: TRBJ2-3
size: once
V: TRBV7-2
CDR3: CASSPRERGGTDTQYF
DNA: TGTGCCAGCAGCCCCCGGGAGCGGGGGGGCACAGATACGCAGTATTTT

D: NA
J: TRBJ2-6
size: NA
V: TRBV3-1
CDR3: CASSQGRTDTNVLTF
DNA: TGTGCCAGCAGCCAAGGAAGAACAGACACCAACGTCCTGACTTTC

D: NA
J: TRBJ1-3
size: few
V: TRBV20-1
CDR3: CSARVVSGTSSSGNTIYF
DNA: TGCAGTGCTAGAGTAGTTTCGGGAACGTCGAGCTCTGGAAACACCATATATTTT

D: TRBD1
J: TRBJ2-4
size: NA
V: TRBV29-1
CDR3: CSVRDSFITKNIQYF
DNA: TGCAGCGTTAGGGACAGCTTCATTACCAAAAACATTCAGTACTTC

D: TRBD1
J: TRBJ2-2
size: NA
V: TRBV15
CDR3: CATGRRQGPGELFF
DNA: TGTGCCACCGGCAGAAGACAGGGCCCCGGGGAGCTGTTTTTT

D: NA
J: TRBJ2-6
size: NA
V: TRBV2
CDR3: CASTEGANVLTF
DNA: TGTGCCAGCACGGAGGGGGCCAACGTCCTGACTTTC

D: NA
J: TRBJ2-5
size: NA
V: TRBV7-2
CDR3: CASSLRRGPPQETQYF
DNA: TGTGCCAGCAGCCTTCGGCGGGGTCCCCCCCAAGAGACCCAGTACTTC

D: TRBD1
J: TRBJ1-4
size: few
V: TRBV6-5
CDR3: CASSYGWDSPNEKLFF
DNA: TGTGCCAGCAGTTACGGCTGGGACAGCCCTAATGAAAAACTGTTTTTT

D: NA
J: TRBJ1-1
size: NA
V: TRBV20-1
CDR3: CSASGYAEAFF
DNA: TGCAGCGCCTCAGGGTACGCTGAAGCTTTCTTT

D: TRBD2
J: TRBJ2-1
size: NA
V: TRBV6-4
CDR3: CASSEYGGAPYNEQFF
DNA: TGTGCCAGCAGTGAATACGGGGGGGCCCCCTACAATGAGCAGTTCTTC

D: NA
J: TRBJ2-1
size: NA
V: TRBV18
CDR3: CASSPPNLEQFF
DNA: TGTGCCAGCTCACCACCAAATCTAGAGCAGTTCTTC